This T cell receptor beta chain was documented in a study of graft-versus-host responses after intestinal transplantation. The wider study: Tacrolimus and steroids were given for 2 to 4 years to all recipients after anti-thymocyte globulin induction.

Repertoires were generated with immunoSEQ multiplex PCR, while TCRdb's copy carries only in-frame clones and drops some. The repertoire has tens of thousands of clones, over 85% of them found once; the top ten carry 6.7%. Regarding this clone: Its antigen is not identified.

The bone marrow was collected post-transplant, and it came from the posterior iliac crest or another site. Germline values: CDR1 SGDLS, CDR2 YYNGEE. This CDR3 has 13 amino acids. V gave up 3 bases and J gave up 3 bases, with 9 bases separating them. Overall study findings and caveats: GvH clones were identified in recipient marrow, with some first appearing in ileum or blood.

This clonotype was sampled from a human patient who received an intestinal transplant, so some T cells may come from the graft donor. Sequenced material: bone marrow, taken roughly 110 weeks after intestinal transplantation. The V call is TRBV9, the J call TRBJ1-1; D remains unclear. CDR3 residues: CASSAGGYTEAFF. DNA for the CDR3: TGTGCCAGCAGCGCAGGCGGTTACACTGAAGCTTTCTTT.